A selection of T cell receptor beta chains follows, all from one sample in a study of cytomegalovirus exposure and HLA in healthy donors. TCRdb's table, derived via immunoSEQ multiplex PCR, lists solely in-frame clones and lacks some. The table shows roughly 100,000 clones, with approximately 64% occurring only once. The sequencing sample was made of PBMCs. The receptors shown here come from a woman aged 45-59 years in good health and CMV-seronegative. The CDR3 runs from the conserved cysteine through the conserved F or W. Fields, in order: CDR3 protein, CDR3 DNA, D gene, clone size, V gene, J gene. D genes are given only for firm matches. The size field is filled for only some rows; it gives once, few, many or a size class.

CDR3aa: CASSPGLVINEQFF
CDR3nt: TGTGCCAGCAGCCCGGGACTAGTTATCAATGAGCAGTTCTTC
d_gene: TRBD2
abundance: few
v_gene: TRBV11-2
j_gene: TRBJ2-1

CDR3aa: CASTRGPPGGYTF
CDR3nt: TGCGCCAGCACAAGGGGCCCGCCGGGTGGCTACACCTTC
d_gene: NA
abundance: few
v_gene: TRBV5-1
j_gene: TRBJ1-2

CDR3aa: CAWSSPGQVAFTQYF
CDR3nt: TGTGCCTGGAGTTCACCGGGACAGGTAGCCTTTACGCAGTATTTT
d_gene: TRBD1
abundance: few
v_gene: TRBV30
j_gene: TRBJ2-3

CDR3aa: CASSLQQGPVTGELFF
CDR3nt: TGTGCCAGTAGTTTACAGCAGGGGCCTGTCACCGGGGAGCTGTTTTTT
d_gene: NA
abundance: NA
v_gene: TRBV19
j_gene: TRBJ2-2

CDR3aa: CASSFSRAQGDTQYF
CDR3nt: TGTGCCAGCAGCTTTTCTAGAGCGCAGGGAGATACGCAGTATTTT
d_gene: NA
abundance: NA
v_gene: TRBV7-6
j_gene: TRBJ2-3

CDR3aa: CASSTSTRQGSEQYF
CDR3nt: TGCGCCAGCAGCACATCGACCCGACAGGGCTCCGAGCAGTACTTC
d_gene: TRBD1
abundance: NA
v_gene: TRBV5-1
j_gene: TRBJ2-7

CDR3aa: CASSLSGYSYNEQFF
CDR3nt: TGTGCCAGCAGCTTAAGCGGGTACTCCTACAATGAGCAGTTCTTC
d_gene: NA
abundance: NA
v_gene: TRBV11-2
j_gene: TRBJ2-1

CDR3aa: CASSKSGGRYEQYF
CDR3nt: TGTGCCAGCAGTAAGAGCGGGGGGCGGTACGAGCAGTACTTC
d_gene: TRBD2
abundance: NA
v_gene: TRBV2
j_gene: TRBJ2-7

CDR3aa: CASSRGALAVAKNIQYF
CDR3nt: TGTGCCAGCAGCCGAGGGGCACTAGCAGTAGCCAAAAACATTCAGTACTTC
d_gene: NA
abundance: NA
v_gene: TRBV7-9
j_gene: TRBJ2-4

CDR3aa: CSVAAGSPSYEQYF
CDR3nt: TGCAGCGTTGCGGCGGGATCTCCCTCCTACGAGCAGTACTTC
d_gene: NA
abundance: NA
v_gene: TRBV29-1
j_gene: TRBJ2-7

CDR3aa: CASTPGGGLQFF
CDR3nt: TGTGCCAGCACTCCTGGGGGGGGACTGCAGTTCTTC
d_gene: TRBD2
abundance: NA
v_gene: TRBV11-2
j_gene: TRBJ2-1

CDR3aa: CASSKGGMSSATEAFF
CDR3nt: TGTGCCAGCAGTAAAGGGGGAATGTCCTCTGCGACTGAAGCTTTCTTT
d_gene: NA
abundance: NA
v_gene: TRBV25-1
j_gene: TRBJ1-1

CDR3aa: CASSLTSGQETQYF
CDR3nt: TGTGCCAGCAGTTTAACTAGCGGGCAAGAGACCCAGTACTTC
d_gene: TRBD2
abundance: NA
v_gene: TRBV6-1
j_gene: TRBJ2-5

CDR3aa: CASRQGQGVDEKLFF
CDR3nt: TGCGCCAGCAGGCAAGGACAGGGGGTTGATGAAAAACTGTTTTTT
d_gene: TRBD1
abundance: NA
v_gene: TRBV5-1
j_gene: TRBJ1-4

CDR3aa: CATSRGTGSYLGEQYF
CDR3nt: TGTGCCACCAGCAGGGGGACAGGTTCCTATTTGGGCGAGCAGTACTTC
d_gene: TRBD1
abundance: NA
v_gene: TRBV15
j_gene: TRBJ2-7

CDR3aa: CASSPPGQGAYEQYF
CDR3nt: TGCGCCAGCAGCCCCCCGGGACAGGGAGCCTACGAGCAGTACTTC
d_gene: TRBD1
abundance: NA
v_gene: TRBV4-1
j_gene: TRBJ2-7

CDR3aa: CASSSSTAFEAFF
CDR3nt: TGTGCCAGCAGCTCCTCGACAGCCTTCGAAGCTTTCTTT
d_gene: NA
abundance: NA
v_gene: TRBV7-9
j_gene: TRBJ1-1

CDR3aa: CASSPGQEEQFF
CDR3nt: TGTGCCAGCAGTCCGGGACAGGAGGAGCAGTTCTTC
d_gene: TRBD1
abundance: NA
v_gene: TRBV6-6
j_gene: TRBJ2-1

CDR3aa: CASSESSQVHEQYF
CDR3nt: TGCGCCAGCAGTGAGTCGTCGCAGGTCCACGAGCAGTACTTC
d_gene: NA
abundance: NA
v_gene: TRBV10-2
j_gene: TRBJ2-7

CDR3aa: CASNRGGQGADGYTF
CDR3nt: TGTGCCAGCAATCGAGGAGGACAGGGGGCGGATGGCTACACCTTC
d_gene: TRBD1
abundance: NA
v_gene: TRBV2
j_gene: TRBJ1-2

CDR3aa: CASSPNSVDTGELFF
CDR3nt: TGTGCCAGCTCACCTAATAGCGTCGACACCGGGGAGCTGTTTTTT
d_gene: NA
abundance: once
v_gene: TRBV18
j_gene: TRBJ2-2

CDR3aa: CASSLRGGIKGGYTF
CDR3nt: TGTGCCAGCAGCTTGAGAGGGGGCATAAAGGGTGGCTACACCTTC
d_gene: TRBD1
abundance: few
v_gene: TRBV5-6
j_gene: TRBJ1-2

CDR3aa: CASMGAGLGNNEQFF
CDR3nt: TGTGCCAGCATGGGTGCGGGCCTGGGGAACAATGAGCAGTTCTTC
d_gene: NA
abundance: NA
v_gene: TRBV6-5
j_gene: TRBJ2-1

CDR3aa: CASSPGTEEAFF
CDR3nt: TGTGCCAGCAGCCCGGGGACAGAAGAAGCTTTCTTT
d_gene: TRBD1
abundance: few
v_gene: TRBV5-6
j_gene: TRBJ1-1

CDR3aa: CASSLMTSQAYERYF
CDR3nt: TGTGCCAGCAGCCTCATGACTAGCCAAGCCTACGAGCGGTACTTC
d_gene: TRBD2
abundance: NA
v_gene: TRBV4-2
j_gene: TRBJ2-7

CDR3aa: CASSLGNRGSEQYF
CDR3nt: TGTGCCAGCAGCTTAGGAAACAGGGGTTCCGAGCAGTACTTC
d_gene: TRBD1
abundance: NA
v_gene: TRBV11-2
j_gene: TRBJ2-7

CDR3aa: CASSAQTSGETQYF
CDR3nt: TGTGCCAGCAGCGCCCAGACTAGCGGTGAGACCCAGTACTTC
d_gene: TRBD2
abundance: few
v_gene: TRBV14
j_gene: TRBJ2-5

CDR3aa: CASSQLALSTDTQYF
CDR3nt: TGTGCCAGCAGCCAACTAGCCCTAAGCACAGATACGCAGTATTTT
d_gene: NA
abundance: NA
v_gene: TRBV14
j_gene: TRBJ2-3

CDR3aa: CASSFQAGEGEQFF
CDR3nt: TGTGCCAGCAGCTTCCAAGCGGGAGAGGGTGAGCAGTTCTTC
d_gene: TRBD2
abundance: NA
v_gene: TRBV7-8
j_gene: TRBJ2-1

CDR3aa: CASSEGTALGYTF
CDR3nt: TGTGCCAGCAGCGAAGGGACAGCTCTTGGCTACACCTTC
d_gene: TRBD1
abundance: NA
v_gene: TRBV5-6
j_gene: TRBJ1-2

CDR3aa: CASSAPSLGGEAFF
CDR3nt: TGTGCCAGCAGCGCCCCTAGTCTTGGGGGCGAAGCTTTCTTT
d_gene: NA
abundance: NA
v_gene: TRBV5-4
j_gene: TRBJ1-1

CDR3aa: CASRNRVNNEKLFF
CDR3nt: TGTGCCAGCAGAAACAGGGTGAATAATGAAAAACTGTTTTTT
d_gene: NA
abundance: NA
v_gene: TRBV2
j_gene: TRBJ1-4

CDR3aa: CASSQDWTGVGEQYF
CDR3nt: TGCGCCAGCAGCCAAGACTGGACAGGGGTCGGCGAGCAGTACTTC
d_gene: TRBD1
abundance: NA
v_gene: TRBV4-3
j_gene: TRBJ2-7

CDR3aa: CASSQGVSGTLLYEQYF
CDR3nt: TGCGCCAGCAGCCAAGGGGTTAGCGGGACCCTTTTGTACGAGCAGTACTTC
d_gene: TRBD2
abundance: NA
v_gene: TRBV4-1
j_gene: TRBJ2-7

CDR3aa: CASGGEGHTYNEQFF
CDR3nt: TGTGCCAGCGGTGGGGAGGGTCATACCTACAATGAGCAGTTCTTC
d_gene: TRBD2
abundance: NA
v_gene: TRBV27
j_gene: TRBJ2-1

CDR3aa: CASSPGGAETQYF
CDR3nt: TGTGCCAGCAGTCCAGGGGGAGCAGAGACCCAGTACTTC
d_gene: TRBD1
abundance: NA
v_gene: TRBV6-5
j_gene: TRBJ2-5

CDR3aa: CASSLAGGREQFF
CDR3nt: TGCGCCAGCAGCTTGGCCGGGGGGAGGGAGCAGTTCTTC
d_gene: TRBD2
abundance: NA
v_gene: TRBV5-1
j_gene: TRBJ2-1

CDR3aa: CGQGRFLDDYYGYTF
CDR3nt: TGTGGACAGGGGAGGTTCTTGGACGACTACTATGGCTACACCTTC
d_gene: TRBD1
abundance: NA
v_gene: TRBV25-1
j_gene: TRBJ1-2

CDR3aa: CASSRGNTGLAGYTDTQYF
CDR3nt: TGTGCCAGCAGCCGTGGGAATACGGGACTAGCGGGATACACAGATACGCAGTATTTT
d_gene: TRBD2
abundance: few
v_gene: TRBV4-2
j_gene: TRBJ2-3

CDR3aa: CSAKTGNDGELFF
CDR3nt: TGCAGCGCTAAGACAGGGAACGACGGGGAGCTGTTTTTT
d_gene: TRBD1
abundance: few
v_gene: TRBV29-1
j_gene: TRBJ2-2

CDR3aa: CAISESTPSNTEAFF
CDR3nt: TGTGCCATCAGTGAGTCTACACCGTCGAACACTGAAGCTTTCTTT
d_gene: NA
abundance: NA
v_gene: TRBV10-3
j_gene: TRBJ1-1

CDR3aa: CASTPLDGGGIDTQYF
CDR3nt: TGCGCCAGCACCCCCCTGGACGGGGGGGGAATAGATACGCAGTATTTT
d_gene: TRBD2
abundance: NA
v_gene: TRBV10-2
j_gene: TRBJ2-3

CDR3aa: CASSLATGLLGGYTF
CDR3nt: TGTGCCAGCAGCTTAGCGACAGGGCTGTTGGGGGGCTACACCTTC
d_gene: TRBD1
abundance: few
v_gene: TRBV13
j_gene: TRBJ1-2

CDR3aa: CAGNGRGPHYSSYEQYF
CDR3nt: TGCGCCGGCAACGGGCGGGGACCCCATTACAGCTCCTACGAGCAGTACTTC
d_gene: NA
abundance: NA
v_gene: TRBV5-1
j_gene: TRBJ2-7

CDR3aa: CASNAGNEKLFF
CDR3nt: TGCGCCAGCAATGCCGGTAATGAAAAACTGTTTTTT
d_gene: NA
abundance: few
v_gene: TRBV10-2
j_gene: TRBJ1-4